These 30 T cell receptor beta chains were all obtained from the same sample, sequenced in a study of blood T cells in healthy people across ages. The second PCR ran 7 to 11 cycles with a sample-barcoded 5' primer and J-beta primers. TCRdb processed the 5' RACE reads anew with MiXCR; each CDR3 protein has one entry. The sample includes fewer than 800,000 distinct CDR3 sequences, around a fifth of them seen just once. What was sequenced was blood. These receptors were taken from a man aged 70 or older in good health.

V and J are TRBV2 and TRBJ2-7; no clear D. Trimming took off 4 bases at V and 6 bases at J, with 10 bases between the two ends. Per the germline V gene, CDR1 is SNHLY and CDR2 is FYNNEI. The CDR3 has 12 residues. DNA of the CDR3: TGTGCCAGCAGTGGGATCGGGTTCGAGCAGTACTTC. Protein sequence: CASSGIGFEQYF.

The table lists this clonotype with a few counts. The chain has TRBV5-1 and TRBJ2-3; D gene ambiguous. The CDR3 has 16 residues. CDR1 is SGHRS, CDR2 YFSETQ, per germline. V was trimmed by 3 bases and J by 0 bases, leaving 14 bases between them. In nucleotides, the CDR3 is TGCGCCAGCAGCTCACCTGCGACATCTAGCACAGATACGCAGTATTTT. As protein: CASSSPATSSTDTQYF.

A word on this clonotype: A read error may account for a junction end that differs from germline. V gene TRBV12-3 or TRBV12-4 combines with J gene TRBJ2-3; D is uncertain. This CDR3 is 11 amino acids long. In DNA, the CDR3 is TGTGGCAGCAGCAGCACAGATACGCAATATTTT. Amino acids: CGSSSTDTQYF.

This clonotype has a handful of counts. V gene TRBV7-2 combines with J gene TRBJ2-1, with D possibly TRBD2 on 6 matching bases. V shed 3 bases and J shed 3 bases, with 12 bases lying between them. CDR1 and CDR2 (germline): SGHTA, FQGNSA. The CDR3 spans 15 residues. The CDR3 reads CASSFGGIRYNEQFF. In DNA, the CDR3 is TGTGCCAGCAGCTTCGGCGGGATACGCTACAATGAGCAGTTCTTC.

This clonotype was found once. CDR3 amino acids: CASSLSGWHNEQFF. The CDR3, as DNA: TGTGCCAGCTCCCTCTCAGGGTGGCACAATGAGCAGTTCTTC. The chain employs TRBV11-1 and TRBJ2-5; TRBD1 might be the D (5 bases). The J call is doubtful: the DNA matches TRBJ2-1 better. The CDR3 contains 14 residues. Looked up from germline, CDR1 is SGHAT and CDR2 is FQDESV (reference sequence).

This rearrangement joins TRBV4-2 to TRBJ2-1; the D gene is possibly TRBD2 (5 bases). Germline V gene lookup returns CDR1 LGHNA and CDR2 YNFKEQ. The CDR3 is 15 amino acids. V was trimmed by 7 bases and J by 0 bases, leaving 13 bases between them. DNA for the CDR3: TGTGCCAGCACCGGACCTGGGAGCTCCTACAATGAGCAGTTCTTC. Translated: CASTGPGSSYNEQFF.

This clonotype turned up a few times. The chain has TRBV27 and TRBJ2-7; 7 bases line up with TRBD1. The CDR3 contains 14 residues. Germline V lookup: CDR1 MNHEY, CDR2 SMNVEV (reference sequence). Trimming cost V 5 bases and J 5 bases; bases outside gene matches: 9. This CDR3 reads CASSPSTGFHEQYF. CDR3 nucleotide sequence: TGTGCCAGCAGTCCGTCGACAGGGTTCCACGAGCAGTACTTC.

This clonotype has only a few counts. V gene TRBV7-8 combines with J gene TRBJ2-5; D perhaps matches TRBD2 (6 bases). Trimming pared 1 base from V and 4 bases from J, leaving 13 bases between. Germline CDR1 is SGHVS and CDR2 is FQNEAQ. There are 15 residues in the CDR3. CDR3 residues: CASSLVAGKGETQYF. CDR3 nucleotides: TGTGCCAGCAGCTTAGTGGCGGGAAAGGGAGAGACCCAGTACTTC.

The rearrangement links TRBV9 to TRBJ2-1; possible D gene TRBD2, 5 bases. Trimming pared 0 bases from V and 5 bases from J, leaving 12 bases between. The CDR3 runs 15 residues. CDR1 SGDLS and CDR2 YYNGEE come from the germline V gene. The CDR3 nucleotides read TGTGCCAGCAGCGTAGCGTGGAGGTGGGACAATGAGCAGTTCTTC. This codes for CASSVAWRWDNEQFF.

Concerning this clonotype itself: The junction departs from the called germline gene at one end, perhaps through a read error. The J gene is TRBJ1-1, the V gene TRBV7-7; tentatively, D is TRBD1 (5 bases). The germline V gene has CDR1 SSHAT and CDR2 FNYEAQ (reference sequence). This CDR3 has 16 amino acids. The DNA for the CDR3 is TGTGCTAGCAGCTTAGTTTTTCAGGGCATGAACACTGAAGCTTTCTTT. This encodes CASSLVFQGMNTEAFF.

V is TRBV5-8 and J is TRBJ1-1, with 8 bases aligning to TRBD1. CDR1 and CDR2 (germline): SGHTS, YDEGEE. The CDR3 runs 15 residues. The ends lost 4 bases at V and 5 bases at J; junction bases unmatched: 10. CDR3 DNA: TGTGCCAGCAGCCCGGAGGACAGGGCGAGGACTGAAGCTTTCTTT. It encodes CASSPEDRARTEAFF.

This clonotype showed up just a few times. V usage is TRBV2 and J usage is TRBJ1-3; the D is unclear. The CDR3 is 13 residues long. V shed 4 bases and J shed 4 bases, with 8 bases lying between them. Looked up from germline, CDR1 is SNHLY and CDR2 is FYNNEI. CDR3 bases: TGTGCCAGCAGTGTAAGGATCGGAAACACCATATATTTT. As protein: CASSVRIGNTIYF.

The J gene is TRBJ2-5, the V gene TRBV6-5, with a weak D call TRBD2 (6 bases). The J call may be wrong; the DNA end is better matched by TRBJ2-7. This CDR3 contains 13 residues. CDR1 is MNHEY, CDR2 SVGAGI, per germline. The CDR3 DNA follows: TGTGCCAGCAAGGGAGGCGGCTCCTACGAGCAGTACTTC. The encoded protein is CASKGGGSYEQYF.

V usage is TRBV27 and J usage is TRBJ2-5, with 8 bases lining up with TRBD1. This CDR3 has 15 residues. Germline CDR1 is MNHEY and CDR2 is SMNVEV (reference sequence). Trimming cost V 3 bases and J 5 bases; bases outside gene matches: 8. CDR3 in amino acids: CASSLHGQGEETQYF. The CDR3 DNA follows: TGTGCCAGCAGTTTGCACGGACAGGGTGAGGAGACCCAGTACTTC.

J is TRBJ2-3 and V is TRBV19; D unclear. The CDR3 length is 14 residues. V lost 2 bases, J lost 2 bases, and 8 bases lay in between. Germline CDR1 LNHDA, CDR2 SQIVND (reference sequence). The DNA for the CDR3 is TGTGCCAGTAGTATACAGCTTTCCACAGATACGCAGTATTTT. Protein: CASSIQLSTDTQYF.

V and J are TRBV5-6 and TRBJ1-5; D remains ambiguous. Germline-derived CDR1 and CDR2 are SGHDT and YYEEEE. The CDR3 is made up of 18 amino acids. V lost 1 base, J lost 4 bases, and 21 bases lay in between. CDR3 in amino acids: CASSLTLSGPLKNQPQHF. CDR3 nucleotides: TGTGCCAGCAGCTTGACCTTAAGCGGGCCATTGAAAAATCAGCCCCAGCATTTT.

V gene TRBV7-8 combines with J gene TRBJ2-1, with 9 bases fitting TRBD2. Trimming removed 4 bases from V and 3 bases from J; junction bases left unmatched: 7. The CDR3 totals 16 residues. The V gene's germline CDR1 is SGHVS and CDR2 FQNEAQ. CDR3 sequence reads: CASSSGTSRNYNEQFF. The CDR3 DNA follows: TGTGCCAGCAGCTCAGGGACTAGCAGGAACTACAATGAGCAGTTCTTC.

This clonotype was picked up many times. V gene TRBV12-3 or TRBV12-4 combines with J gene TRBJ2-5; 7 bases fit TRBD1. The CDR3 consists of 13 residues. The V gene end was trimmed by 7 bases and the J gene end by 4 bases; junction bases not matched to a gene: 6. CDR3 amino acids: CASNNRGGETQYF. The CDR3 nucleotides are TGTGCCAGCAATAACAGGGGCGGAGAGACCCAGTACTTC.

This sequence joins TRBV6-5 and TRBJ1-1; a weak D match, TRBD1 (5 bases). V lost 9 bases to trimming and J lost 1 base, with 21 bases between them. CDR1 MNHEY and CDR2 SVGAGI come from the germline V gene. CDR3 length equals 16 residues. The CDR3 region has the DNA TGTGCCAGTAATTCTGAGGGGCTGGGAGAGAACACTGAAGCTTTCTTT. As protein: CASNSEGLGENTEAFF.

In its sample, this clonotype was seen a few times. The J gene is TRBJ2-5, the V gene TRBV12-3 or TRBV12-4, with 11 bases aligning to TRBD2. The trim removed 6 bases at V and 7 bases at J, leaving 4 bases unmatched. This CDR3 contains 13 residues. The CDR3 DNA sequence: TGTGCCAGCAGCACCACTAGCGGGGGGACCCAGTACTTC. As protein: CASSTTSGGTQYF.

Many counts were recorded for this clonotype. The gene calls are TRBV6-6 and TRBJ2-7; maybe TRBD1 (5 bases). The germline V gene has CDR1 MNHNY and CDR2 SVGAGI (reference sequence). V lost 0 bases and J 6 bases, leaving 12 bases between the germline ends. The length of the CDR3 is 14 residues. The CDR3 DNA reads as TGTGCCAGCAGTTACTCGCAGGGTGGCTCCGAGCAGTACTTC. This sequence encodes CASSYSQGGSEQYF.

This clonotype was counted between two and nine times. The rearrangement links TRBV9 to TRBJ2-5; D might be TRBD1 (6 bases). Germline V gene data show CDR1 as SGDLS and CDR2 as YYNGEE. The CDR3 spans 14 residues. V lost 0 bases, J lost 2 bases, and 8 bases lay in between. As DNA, the CDR3 is TGTGCCAGCAGCGTAGTGGGGGCACAAGAGACCCAGTACTTC. Protein sequence: CASSVVGAQETQYF.

The chain employs TRBV9 and TRBJ2-1, with 7 bases that match TRBD2. The CDR3 extends over 16 amino acids. Germline V gene lookup returns CDR1 SGDLS and CDR2 YYNGEE. V was pared by 3 bases and J by 4 bases, with 10 bases of the junction left unmatched. CDR3: CASSGSGEITYNEQFF. The CDR3, as DNA: TGTGCCAGCAGCGGGAGCGGGGAAATAACTTACAATGAGCAGTTCTTC. Drawing the rest from reference TRBV9 and TRBJ2-1, the complete variable domain is DSGVTQTPKHLITATGQRVTLRCSPRSGDLSVYWYQQSLDQGLQFLIQYYNGEERAKGNILERFSAQQFPDLHSELNLSSLELGDSALYFCASSGSGEITYNEQFFGPGTRLTVL.

V gene TRBV4-1 combines with J gene TRBJ2-1; D remains unclear. Germline loops: CDR1 MGHRA, CDR2 YSYEKL. The CDR3 totals 15 residues. V gave up 4 bases and J gave up 0 bases, with 10 bases separating them. This chain's CDR3 is CASSPLTSSYNEQFF. CDR3 coding DNA: TGCGCCAGCAGCCCCCTCACGAGCTCCTACAATGAGCAGTTCTTC.

The V and J genes are TRBV12-5 and TRBJ2-5, with D maybe TRBD2 (6 bases). Trimming took 0 bases from V and 4 from J, leaving 6 bases between them. This CDR3 is built from 13 residues. In germline, CDR1 is LGHNT, CDR2 FRNRAP. CDR3 residues: CASGLVAGETQYF. CDR3 DNA: TGTGCTAGTGGTTTGGTAGCGGGAGAGACCCAGTACTTC. Variable domain in full (rest from reference TRBV12-5 and TRBJ2-5): DARVTQTPRHKVTEMGQEVTMRCQPILGHNTVFWYRQTMMQGLELLAYFRNRAPLDDSGMPKDRFSAEMPDATLATLKIQPSEPRDSAVYFCASGLVAGETQYFGPGTRLLVL.

This clonotype has ten or more counts. The chain joins TRBV20-1 to TRBJ2-5; TRBD1 is a possible D gene (5 bases). This CDR3 is built from 12 residues. Germline CDR1 is DFQATT and CDR2 is SNEGSKA (reference sequence). V lost 7 bases, J lost 2 bases, and 11 bases lay in between. The CDR3 coding sequence is TGCAGTGTTACCAGGGAACAAGAGACCCAGTACTTC. It encodes CSVTREQETQYF.

The rearrangement uses TRBV28 and TRBJ1-5; 8 bases are shared with TRBD1. V dropped 5 bases and J dropped 0; count of bases not matched to a gene: 6. Germline assignment: CDR1 MDHEN and CDR2 SYDVKM. The CDR3 totals 16 residues. The CDR3 loop is CASSRRQGHSNQPQHF. The CDR3 DNA reads TGTGCCAGCAGTAGAAGACAGGGGCATAGCAATCAGCCCCAGCATTTT.

This clonotype appeared a few times. This chain joins TRBV6-1 and TRBJ2-5; TRBD2 matches at 9 bases. This CDR3 comprises 15 residues. V dropped 4 bases and J dropped 2; count of bases not matched to a gene: 5. CDR1 is MNHNS, CDR2 SASEGT, per germline. This CDR3 is CASSGGTSRQETQYF. CDR3 DNA sequence: TGTGCCAGCAGTGGAGGGACTAGCAGACAAGAGACCCAGTACTTC.

This clonotype was seen a handful of times. The J gene is TRBJ1-5, the V gene TRBV28; D gene unclear. This CDR3 comprises 13 residues. CDR1 and CDR2 (germline): MDHEN, SYDVKM. V shed 5 bases and J shed 4 bases, with 9 bases lying between them. CDR3 DNA sequence: TGTGCCAGCAGTCGACCTGGAAATCAGCCCCAGCATTTT. It is translated as CASSRPGNQPQHF.

The sample holds a few counts of this clonotype. This chain links TRBV7-8 with TRBJ2-7; D gene ambiguous. From germline, CDR1 is SGHVS and CDR2 FQNEAQ. This CDR3 is built from 14 residues. The V gene lost 1 base and the J gene lost 5 bases, with 12 bases spanning the gap. CDR3 in DNA: TGTGCCAGCAGCTTAGGGGGAAGGCTCAACGAGCAGTACTTC. It specifies CASSLGGRLNEQYF.